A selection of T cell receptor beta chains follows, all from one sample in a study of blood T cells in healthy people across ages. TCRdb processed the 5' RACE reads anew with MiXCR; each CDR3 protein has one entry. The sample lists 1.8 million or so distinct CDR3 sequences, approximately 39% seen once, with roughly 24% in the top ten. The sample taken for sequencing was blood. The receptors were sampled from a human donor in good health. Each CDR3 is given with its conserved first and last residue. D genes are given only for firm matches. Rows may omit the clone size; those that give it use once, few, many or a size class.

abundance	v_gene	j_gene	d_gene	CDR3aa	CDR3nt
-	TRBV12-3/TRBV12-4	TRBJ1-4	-	CASSSRKGNEKLFF	TGTGCCAGCAGTTCTCGAAAGGGTAATGAAAAACTGTTTTTT
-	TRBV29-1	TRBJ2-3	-	CSVRGRGSDTQYF	TGCAGCGTCCGAGGCAGGGGTTCGGATACGCAGTATTTT
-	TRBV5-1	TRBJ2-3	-	CASSLIESDTQYF	TGCGCCAGCAGCTTGATCGAGTCTGATACGCAGTATTTT
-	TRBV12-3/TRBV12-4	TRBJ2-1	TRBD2	CASNLGLAGNEQFF	TGTGCCAGCAATTTAGGGCTAGCGGGGAATGAGCAGTTCTTC
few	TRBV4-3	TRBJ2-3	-	CASSQDVGYPDTQYF	TGCGCCAGCAGCCAAGATGTGGGCTACCCAGATACGCAGTATTTT
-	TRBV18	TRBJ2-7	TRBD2	CASPPPGLASYEQYF	TGTGCCAGCCCACCACCGGGACTAGCGAGTTACGAGCAGTACTTC
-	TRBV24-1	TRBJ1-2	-	CATSDHLDYGYTF	TGTGCCACCAGTGATCATTTAGACTATGGCTACACCTTC
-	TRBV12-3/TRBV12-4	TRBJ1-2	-	CASSFQGPYGYTF	TGTGCCAGCAGTTTTCAGGGTCCCTATGGCTACACCTTC
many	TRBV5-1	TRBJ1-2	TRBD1	CASSQTGGVDGYTF	TGCGCCAGCAGTCAGACAGGGGGCGTAGATGGCTACACCTTC
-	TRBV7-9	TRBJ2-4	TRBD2	CASSLAGGADEQYF	TGTGCCAGCAGCTTAGCCGGGGGGGCTGATGAGCAGTACTTC
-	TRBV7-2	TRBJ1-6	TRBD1	CASSPGTGMGSPLHF	TGTGCCAGCAGCCCCGGGACAGGGATGGGGTCACCCCTCCACTTT
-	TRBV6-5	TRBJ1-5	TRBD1	CASSRRQGGQPQHF	TGTGCCAGCAGCCGTAGACAGGGAGGTCAGCCCCAGCATTTT
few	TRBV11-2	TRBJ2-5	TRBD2	CASSARRGLAGQETQYF	TGTGCCAGCAGCGCCCGAAGAGGGCTAGCGGGTCAAGAGACCCAGTACTTC
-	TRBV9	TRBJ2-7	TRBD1	CASSGRQGDYEQYF	TGTGCCAGCAGCGGCCGACAGGGTGACTACGAGCAGTACTTC
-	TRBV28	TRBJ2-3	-	CASSLYNTDTQYF	TGTGCCAGCAGTTTATACAACACAGATACGCAGTATTTT
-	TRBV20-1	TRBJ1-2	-	CKIEAGNYGYTF	TGCAAGATAGAGGCCGGGAACTATGGCTACACCTTC
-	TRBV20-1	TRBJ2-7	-	CSAATGSSYEQYF	TGCAGTGCCGCGACAGGTTCCTCCTACGAGCAGTACTTC
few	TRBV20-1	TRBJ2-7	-	CSARDPFTAYEQYF	TGCAGTGCTAGAGATCCATTCACCGCCTACGAGCAGTACTTC
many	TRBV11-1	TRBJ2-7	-	CASSPLGISYEQYF	TGTGCCAGCAGCCCCCTGGGTATCTCCTACGAGCAGTACTTC
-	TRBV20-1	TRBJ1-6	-	CSARDPWQGQSYNSPLHF	TGCAGTGCTAGAGATCCGTGGCAGGGACAATCCTATAATTCACCCCTCCACTTT
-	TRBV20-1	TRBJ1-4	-	CSASRAWWGEIEKLFF	TGCAGTGCTAGTAGAGCTTGGTGGGGGGAAATTGAAAAACTGTTTTTT
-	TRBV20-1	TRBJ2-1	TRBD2	CSAQSGAGGTNEQFF	TGCAGTGCCCAGAGTGGAGCGGGGGGGACCAATGAGCAGTTCTTC
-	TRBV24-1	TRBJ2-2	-	CATSDLVLSSGPGELFF	TGTGCCACCAGTGATTTGGTTTTGTCCAGCGGACCCGGGGAGCTGTTTTTT
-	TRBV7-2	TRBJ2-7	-	CASSLDPWDSYEQYF	TGTGCCAGCAGCTTGGACCCTTGGGATTCCTACGAGCAGTACTTC
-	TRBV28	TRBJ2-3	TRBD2	CASSLLAGGVRADTQYF	TGTGCCAGCAGTTTACTAGCGGGGGGGGTCCGCGCAGATACGCAGTATTTT
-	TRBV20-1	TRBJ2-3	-	CSARDHGGGTDTQYF	TGCAGTGCTAGAGATCACGGGGGCGGCACAGATACGCAGTATTTT
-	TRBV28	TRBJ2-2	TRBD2	CATNRGVTGELFF	TGTGCCACAAACCGGGGGGTCACCGGGGAGCTGTTTTTT
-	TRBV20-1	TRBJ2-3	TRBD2	CSAQGTSGREDTQYF	TGCAGTGCTCAGGGGACTAGCGGGCGGGAAGATACGCAGTATTTT
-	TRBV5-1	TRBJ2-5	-	CASSLFRVGEGTQYF	TGCGCCAGCAGCTTGTTCAGGGTAGGGGAAGGGACCCAGTACTTC
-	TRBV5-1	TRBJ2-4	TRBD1	CASSPYSDREGNIQYF	TGCGCCAGCAGCCCCTACTCGGACAGGGAAGGGAACATTCAGTACTTC
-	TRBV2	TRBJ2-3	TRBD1	CASSVSGTGVRTDTQYF	TGTGCCAGCAGTGTGTCGGGGACAGGGGTGAGAACAGATACGCAGTATTTT
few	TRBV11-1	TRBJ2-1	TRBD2	CASTLGGFSHNEQFF	TGTGCCAGCACCCTGGGGGGGTTTTCCCACAATGAGCAGTTCTTC
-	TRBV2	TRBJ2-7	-	CASRAGSQPTYEQYF	TGTGCCAGCAGAGCTGGTAGCCAGCCCACCTACGAGCAGTACTTC
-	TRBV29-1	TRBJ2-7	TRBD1	CSAGDRLYEQYF	TGCAGCGCCGGGGACAGACTCTACGAGCAGTACTTC
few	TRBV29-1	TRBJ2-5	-	CSVVTEQETQYF	TGCAGCGTCGTGACAGAACAAGAGACCCAGTACTTC
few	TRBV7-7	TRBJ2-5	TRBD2	CASSLAGLAQETQYF	TGTGCCAGCAGCTTAGCGGGACTAGCGCAAGAGACCCAGTACTTC
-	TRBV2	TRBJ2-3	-	CASSALQGGTDTQYF	TGTGCCAGCAGCGCTTTGCAAGGTGGCACAGATACGCAGTATTTT
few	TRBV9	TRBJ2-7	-	CASSVGFTGQGVYEQYF	TGTGCCAGCAGCGTAGGGTTTACTGGGCAGGGTGTTTACGAGCAGTACTTC
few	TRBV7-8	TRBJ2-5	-	CASSFEEGETQYF	TGTGCCAGCAGCTTCGAGGAAGGAGAGACCCAGTACTTC
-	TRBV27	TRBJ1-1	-	CASRQTSTGLGTEAFF	TGTGCCAGCAGACAAACCTCAACAGGGTTGGGCACTGAAGCTTTCTTT
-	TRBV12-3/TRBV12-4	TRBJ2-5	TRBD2	CASSLVASGEGTQYF	TGTGCCAGCAGTTTAGTGGCTAGCGGGGAAGGGACCCAGTACTTC
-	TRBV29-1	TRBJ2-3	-	CSVEGQQTSTDTQYF	TGCAGCGTTGAGGGGCAGCAGACTAGCACAGATACGCAGTATTTT
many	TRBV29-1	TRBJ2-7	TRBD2	CSVVSGGLFEQYF	TGCAGCGTTGTCAGCGGGGGATTGTTCGAGCAGTACTTC
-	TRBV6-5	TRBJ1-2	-	CASTSIGGIGYTF	TGTGCCAGCACCTCGATTGGGGGTATCGGCTACACCTTC
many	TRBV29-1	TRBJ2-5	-	CSVTPGATQETQYF	TGCAGCGTGACCCCTGGGGCTACCCAAGAGACCCAGTACTTC
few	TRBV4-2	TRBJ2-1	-	CASSQDWDNFYNEQFF	TGTGCCAGCAGCCAAGATTGGGACAACTTCTACAATGAGCAGTTCTTC
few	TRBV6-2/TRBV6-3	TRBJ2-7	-	CASSYSAGPFYEQYF	TGTGCCAGCAGTTACTCGGCGGGACCCTTTTACGAGCAGTACTTC
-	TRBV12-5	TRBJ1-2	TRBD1	CASGSDEDRGIYGYGYTF	TGTGCTAGTGGTTCGGACGAGGACAGGGGGATCTACGGGTATGGCTACACCTTC
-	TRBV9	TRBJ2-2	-	CASSPSQGLGELFF	TGTGCCAGCAGCCCCTCTCAGGGTTTAGGGGAGCTGTTTTTT
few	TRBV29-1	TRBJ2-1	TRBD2	CSVLAGGPGNEQFF	TGCAGCGTATTAGCGGGGGGGCCGGGTAATGAGCAGTTCTTC
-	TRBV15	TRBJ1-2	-	CATSRETFDTAYGYTF	TGTGCCACCAGCAGAGAAACCTTTGACACTGCCTATGGCTACACCTTC
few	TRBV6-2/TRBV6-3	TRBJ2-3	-	CASSYGTLARTQYF	TGTGCCAGCAGTTACGGGACTCTCGCCCGTACGCAGTATTTT
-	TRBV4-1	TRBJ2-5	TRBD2	CASSRWASGGGLQETQYF	TGCGCCAGCAGCCGGTGGGCTAGCGGGGGTGGGCTCCAAGAGACCCAGTACTTC